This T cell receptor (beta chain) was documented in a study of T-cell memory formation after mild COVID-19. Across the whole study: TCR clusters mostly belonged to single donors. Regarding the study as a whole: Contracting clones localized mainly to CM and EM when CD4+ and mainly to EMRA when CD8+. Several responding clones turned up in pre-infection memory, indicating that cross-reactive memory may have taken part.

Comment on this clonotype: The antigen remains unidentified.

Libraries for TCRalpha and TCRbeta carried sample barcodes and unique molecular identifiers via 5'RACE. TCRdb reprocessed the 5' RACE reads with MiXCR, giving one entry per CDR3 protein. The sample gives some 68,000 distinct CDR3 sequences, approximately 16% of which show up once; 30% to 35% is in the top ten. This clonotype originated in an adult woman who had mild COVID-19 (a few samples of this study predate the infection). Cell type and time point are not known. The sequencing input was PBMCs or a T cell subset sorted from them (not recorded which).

CDR3 sequence reads: CASSLNSNQPQHF. CDR3 nucleotide sequence: TGTGCCAGCAGCCTCAATAGCAATCAGCCCCAGCATTTT. The chain joins TRBV7-9 to TRBJ1-5, with D unclear. Germline assignment: CDR1 SEHNR and CDR2 FQNEAQ (reference sequence). V lost 5 bases and J 0 bases, leaving 5 bases between the germline ends. CDR3 length: 13 residues.